The entry below describes one T cell receptor (beta chain). Its antigen is as yet unknown. These data originate in a study of T cell repertoires in cytomegalovirus infection. Turning to the study itself: Through public TCR beta signatures, both CMV infection and matching HLA type were indicated. Study results and limitations: Of the TCR beta families, the public ones yielded a cumulative frequency that identified carriers of CMV plus the relevant HLA. There were HLA-C-restricted CMV-specific TCR beta clonotypes dominating the ex vivo response.

CDR1 and CDR2 (germline): MDHEN, SYDVKM. CDR3 length: 11 residues. Trimming took off 8 bases at V and 6 bases at J, with 10 bases between the two ends. TCRdb itself ran the reads through MiXCR, one entry per CDR3 protein. The sample shows just under 300,000 distinct CDR3 sequences, about a tenth of them seen only once. The receptor was isolated from a human donor in good health (CMV status not recorded). Some clones in this sample may be carry-over from other donors' samples. V gene TRBV28 combines with J gene TRBJ1-1; perhaps TRBD1 as D (5 bases). Sequencing used PBMCs. CDR3 sequence: CASGGIPEAFF. The CDR3 DNA follows: TGTGCCAGCGGGGGAATACCTGAAGCTTTCTTT. The full variable domain, in which reference TRBV28 and TRBJ1-1 provide the parts outside the CDR3, is DVKVTQSSRYLVKRTGEKVFLECVQDMDHENMFWYRQDPGLGLRLIYFSYDVKMKEKGDIPEGYSVSREKKERFSLILESASTNQTSMYLCASGGIPEAFFGQGTRLTVV.